The 10 T cell receptor beta chains given below trace back to one sample, sequenced in a study of T cells expressing NK-cell markers. TCRdb re-called the 5' RACE reads and shows each CDR3 protein once, DNA omitted. This table holds 300,000 or so distinct CDR3 sequences. The sequencing sample was made of blood T cells: a sorted CD56 or NKG2C T cell subset, CD4+ or CD8+ T cells, or bulk PBMC T cells (not recorded which). The receptors were sampled from a woman between 18 and 70 years old in good health.

The chain carries TRBV20-1 and TRBJ2-7; the TCRdb D gene call, TRBD2, has no DNA to confirm it. The CDR3 spans 15 residues. The germline gives CDR1 DFQATT, CDR2 SNEGSKA (reference sequence). CDR3 protein: CSARSGAGLTYEQYF.

The chain has TRBV12-3 or TRBV12-4 and TRBJ1-5; the TRBD1 assignment by TCRdb is unverifiable without DNA. The CDR3 is 15 residues long. CDR3 residues: CASSRDRAFNQPQHF.

This chain connects TRBV28 to TRBJ2-1; TCRdb's D call, TRBD2, is unchecked because there is no DNA. The V gene's germline CDR1 is MDHEN and CDR2 SYDVKM. This CDR3 has 14 residues. The CDR3 loop is CASSSGGTNNEQFF. Full variable domain (outside the CDR3, taken from reference TRBV28 and TRBJ2-1): DVKVTQSSRYLVKRTGEKVFLECVQDMDHENMFWYRQDPGLGLRLIYFSYDVKMKEKGDIPEGYSVSREKKERFSLILESASTNQTSMYLCASSSGGTNNEQFFGPGTRLTVL.

The J gene is TRBJ1-2, the V gene TRBV6-1. Germline lookup yields CDR1 MNHNS and CDR2 SASEGT. The CDR3 consists of 13 residues. CDR3 sequence: CASSPCWSCGYTF.

The gene calls are TRBV11-2 and TRBJ2-1; TCRdb indicates TRBD2, and absent DNA this call remains unverified. Germline-derived CDR1 and CDR2 are SGHAT and FQNNGV. CDR3 length: 16 residues. CDR3 protein: CASSPRDSGSPRGQFF.

The chain has TRBV7-9 and TRBJ1-2. The CDR3 loop spans 14 amino acids. CDR1 SEHNR and CDR2 FQNEAQ come from the germline V gene (reference sequence). This CDR3 reads CASRRDLPREGYTF.

V and J are TRBV7-8 and TRBJ2-5; TCRdb designates TRBD2, a call that cannot be tested without DNA. From germline, CDR1 is SGHVS and CDR2 FQNEAQ. CDR3 length: 15 residues. CDR3 sequence: CASTRGPKAQETQYF.

The V and J genes are TRBV20-1 and TRBJ2-2; there is no DNA to check the TCRdb D call of TRBD2. The CDR3 totals 15 residues. Germline loops: CDR1 DFQATT, CDR2 SNEGSKA (reference sequence). The chain's CDR3 is CSARPGSLDTGELFF.

The chain joins TRBV20-1 to TRBJ2-2. CDR3 size: 14 residues. Germline V gives CDR1 DFQATT, CDR2 SNEGSKA (reference sequence). The CDR3 sequence: CSASAHGDTGELFF.

The V and J genes are TRBV12-3 or TRBV12-4 and TRBJ2-4; absent DNA, TCRdb's TRBD2 call cannot be checked. The CDR3 has 16 residues. The CDR3 is CASSHEPGTSVNIQYF.